This entry lists 18 T cell receptor beta chains sequenced from one sample in a study of T cell clonality in common variable immunodeficiency. Data came from immunoSEQ multiplex PCR; TCRdb stores just in-frame clones and leaves some out. Singletons are absent from the sample, which has approximately 52,000 clones. Material for sequencing was peripheral blood mononuclear cells. All receptors derive from a person aged 18 to 70 in good health.

This clone was detected only a few times. The CDR3 is cut off 3 residues early in the read; its end comes from the germline J gene. The V gene is TRBV18, the J gene TRBJ1-6, with D unclear. This CDR3 comprises 13 residues. Trimming shortened V by 3 bases and J by 8 bases, and 8 bases separated the two germline ends. CDR1 is KGHSH and CDR2 is LQKENI in the germline V gene. The chain's CDR3 is CASSPTADSPLHF. The DNA read from the CDR3 is TGTGCCAGCTCACCCACAGCGGATTCACCC.

There are many counts of this clone. The read halts 3 residues ahead of the CDR3 end, with the missing end drawn from the germline J gene. This sequence joins TRBV12-3 or TRBV12-4 and TRBJ1-1; TRBD1 matches 8 bases. Trimming cost V 6 bases and J 2 bases; bases outside gene matches: 2. The CDR3 spans 13 residues. The CDR3 loop is CASRTGENTEAFF. Incomplete CDR3 DNA: TGTGCCAGCAGGACAGGGGAAAACACTGAA.

The table lists this clone with many counts. The read gets to within 3 residues of the CDR3 end, and the germline J gene fills in the rest. V and J are TRBV30 and TRBJ2-7; 13 bases are a match to TRBD2. The CDR3 covers 16 residues. Germline loops: CDR1 GTSNPN, CDR2 SVGIG (reference sequence). Germline trimming cut 4 bases from V and 6 bases from J; bases unmatched to any gene: 12. The CDR3 DNA, read in part, is TGTGCCTGGAAATCCCCCGGACTAGCGGGAGCACGCGAG. Its translation: CAWKSPGLAGARE. The entire CDR3 sequence reads CAWKSPGLAGAREQYF. The whole variable domain, remainder taken from reference TRBV30 and TRBJ2-7, is SQTIHQWPATLVQPVGSPLSLECTVEGTSNPNLYWYRQAAGRGLQLLFYSVGIGQISSEVPQNLSASRPQDRQFILSSKKLLLSDSGFYLCAWKSPGLAGAREQYFGPGTRLTVT.

Points on this clone: At one end, the junction sequence differs from germline, possibly due to a read error. The missing CDR3 end, 3 residues past where the read stops, is filled in from the germline J gene. J is TRBJ1-5 and V is TRBV19; TRBD1 aligns across 7 bases. Germline V gene data show CDR1 as LNHDA and CDR2 as SQIVND (reference sequence). CDR3 size: 14 residues. The CDR3 DNA, read in part, is TGTGCCAGTAGAGGGGGCTGGGGCAATAAGCCC. Translating it yields CASRGGWGNKP. The CDR3 in full is CASRGGWGNKPQHF.

This clone was counted at least ten times. The read ends 3 residues early relative to the CDR3; the germline J gene fills the gap. Other DNA sequences in this specimen translate into the identical CDR3. This sequence joins TRBV5-1 and TRBJ2-3; unclear D gene. The germline V gene encodes CDR1 SGHRS and CDR2 YFSETQ. V was trimmed by 2 bases and J by 3 bases, leaving 4 bases between them. There are 12 residues in the CDR3. The covered CDR3 bases are TGCGCCAGCAGCTTTAATACAGATACG. Protein: CASSFNTDT. The full-length CDR3 reads as CASSFNTDTQYF.

The table lists this clone with many counts. The read finishes 3 residues shy of the CDR3 end, and the germline J gene is used to complete it. The chain links TRBV5-1 to TRBJ2-7, with 8 bases lining up with TRBD2. CDR1 and CDR2 (germline): SGHRS, YFSETQ. This CDR3 region has 13 residues. V shed 2 bases and J 6 bases; nucleotides not matched to a gene: 4. This chain's CDR3 is CASSFSGGVEQYF. CDR3 DNA (partial): TGCGCCAGCAGCTTTTCGGGAGGGGTCGAG.

This clone appeared many times. Read sequence stops 3 residues before the CDR3 end, and the germline J gene provides the missing end. The chain links TRBV19 to TRBJ2-1; 10 nucleotides align to TRBD2. The CDR3 sequence is 15 residues long. Losses at the gene ends were 5 bases for V and 8 bases for J; bases not matched to a gene: 9. Looked up from germline, CDR1 is LNHDA and CDR2 is SQIVND (reference sequence). The sequenced CDR3 bases are TGTGCCAGTAGTCCTAGCGGGAGTCTGGTCTATGAG. This gives the protein CASSPSGSLVYE. The entire CDR3 protein reads CASSPSGSLVYEQFF.

This clone was counted ten times or more. Coverage ceases 3 residues before the CDR3 finishes, and the germline J gene fills in the end. V usage is TRBV7-9 and J usage is TRBJ1-2; TRBD1 is a possible D gene (6 bases). The CDR3 has 13 amino acids. Trimming shortened V by 5 bases and J by 4 bases, and 11 bases separated the two germline ends. The germline V gene encodes CDR1 SEHNR and CDR2 FQNEAQ (reference sequence). The CDR3 here is CASSPGTPYGYTF. The CDR3 bases that were read are TGTGCCAGCAGCCCCGGGACACCCTATGGC.

Details on this clone: The sequence runs out 3 residues before the end of the CDR3; the remainder is reconstructed from the germline J gene. The V and J genes are TRBV20-1 and TRBJ1-2; D perhaps matches TRBD1 (6 bases). Germline V gene data show CDR1 as DFQATT and CDR2 as SNEGSKA (reference sequence). This CDR3 contains 13 residues. CDR3 amino acids: CSARTDSQETYTF. The CDR3 bases that were read are TGCAGTGCTAGAACGGACAGTCAAGAGACC.

This clone was seen at least ten times. The read stops 3 residues short of the end of the CDR3; the missing end is completed from the germline J gene. The chain joins TRBV5-4 to TRBJ2-7; a possible D gene is TRBD1 (7 bases). The V and J ends lost 4 bases and 0 bases respectively, with 14 bases between them. The CDR3 length is 15 residues. Germline CDR1 SGHNT, CDR2 YYREEE (reference sequence). CDR3 amino acids: CASSHAGQSSYEQYF. Partial CDR3 DNA: TGTGCCAGCAGCCACGCGGGACAGAGCTCCTACGAG.

Points on this clone: Read coverage stops 3 residues before the CDR3 terminus; the germline J gene supplies the remainder. J is TRBJ2-7 and V is TRBV20-1, with 8 bases matching TRBD2. The V segment lost 2 bases and the J segment 6 bases; nucleotides outside the gene matches: 9. CDR1 and CDR2 (germline): DFQATT, SNEGSKA (reference sequence). The CDR3 is 14 amino acids. The sequenced part of the CDR3 DNA is TGCAGTGCTAGAAGGTTAGCGGGAACGGGCGAG. Encoded protein: CSARRLAGTGE. The CDR3 reads in full as CSARRLAGTGEQYF.

The sample holds many counts of this clone. From the germline J gene comes the end of the CDR3, since the read stops 3 residues before it. The chain links TRBV19 to TRBJ2-1; 15 bases line up with TRBD2. The CDR3 length is 17 residues. With V trimmed by 3 bases and J by 6 bases, 6 bases remained unmatched. Germline V gene data show CDR1 as LNHDA and CDR2 as SQIVND (reference sequence). The sequenced part of the CDR3 DNA is TGTGCCAGTAGTATGGGACTAGCGGGAGGAAGGATCAATGAG. Protein sequence: CASSMGLAGGRINE. The full CDR3 is CASSMGLAGGRINEQFF. Filled out from reference TRBV19 and TRBJ2-1, the complete variable domain reads DGGITQSPKYLFRKEGQNVTLSCEQNLNHDAMYWYRQDPGQGLRLIYYSQIVNDFQKGDIAEGYSVSREKKESFPLTVTSAQKNPTAFYLCASSMGLAGGRINEQFFGPGTRLTVL.

Many counts were recorded for this clone. The CDR3 end is not reached by the read, which stops 3 residues before it; the germline J gene fills it in. The chain carries TRBV20-1 and TRBJ2-4; 7 positions agree with TRBD2. This CDR3 spans 14 amino acids. Germline CDR1 reads DFQATT; CDR2 reads SNEGSKA (reference sequence). The DNA read from the CDR3 is TGCAGTGCTAGACTAGAGCGGGGCCAAGAGACT. It codes for CSARLERGQET. The CDR3 in full is CSARLERGQETQYF.

The sample holds many counts of this clone. The read stops 3 residues short of the end of the CDR3; the missing end is completed from the germline J gene. V gene TRBV29-1 combines with J gene TRBJ2-2; TRBD1 matches at 7 bases. Trimming at V came to 6 bases and at J to 2 bases, leaving 15 bases not matched to a gene. Germline V gives CDR1 SQVTM, CDR2 ANQGSEA. This CDR3 region has 17 residues. CDR3 amino acids: CSVVFIGAGGNTGELFF. The CDR3 bases that were read are TGCAGCGTGGTTTTCATAGGGGCAGGGGGTAACACCGGGGAG.

This clone came up many times. Read data end 3 residues before the CDR3 end; the end is taken from the germline J gene. The chain employs TRBV29-1 and TRBJ2-7, with D perhaps TRBD1 (6 bases). Germline V gene lookup returns CDR1 SQVTM and CDR2 ANQGSEA. This CDR3 region has 14 residues. V was cut by 1 base and J by 6 bases, with 16 bases left in between. CDR3 DNA, as far as it was read: TGCAGCGTTGAAGTCTCTCACAGGGACGGCGAG. This gives the protein CSVEVSHRDGE. The whole CDR3 protein is CSVEVSHRDGEQYF.

This clone was seen repeatedly, ten times or more. The CDR3 end lies 3 residues beyond the end of the read and is filled in from the germline J gene. This rearrangement joins TRBV30 to TRBJ2-5; 13 bases agree with TRBD2. The CDR3 runs 16 residues. Germline V gene sequence: CDR1 GTSNPN, CDR2 SVGIG (reference sequence). The J segment lost 5 bases and the V segment lost 1 base, leaving 7 bases of the junction unmatched. CDR3 loop: CAWSAGLAGDWETQYF. The part of the CDR3 DNA that was read is TGTGCCTGGAGTGCCGGACTAGCGGGAGACTGGGAGACC.

In this sample, this clone turned up a few times. The sequence runs out 3 residues before the end of the CDR3; the remainder is reconstructed from the germline J gene. The rearrangement joins TRBV11-3 to TRBJ1-1, with 7 bases fitting TRBD1. Per germline, CDR1 SGHNT and CDR2 YENEEA. CDR3 length: 15 amino acids. The junction had 6 bases not matched to a gene; V was cut back by 5 bases and J by 0 bases. The sequenced CDR3 bases are TGTGCCAGCAGCCGACACAGGGGATTGAACACTGAA. This codes for CASSRHRGLNTE. The whole CDR3 protein reads CASSRHRGLNTEAFF.

This clone was counted between two and nine times. Incomplete CDR3 DNA: TGTGCCAGCAGCCTTAGCGGGAGCTACGAC. Protein: CASSLSGSYD. The full CDR3 protein reads CASSLSGSYDYTF. This chain links TRBV7-2 with TRBJ1-2; the D is unclear. The read finishes 3 residues shy of the CDR3 end, and the germline J gene is used to complete it. Germline V gene sequence: CDR1 SGHTA, CDR2 FQGNSA. The CDR3 contains 13 residues.